These 16 T cell receptor beta chains came from one sample sequenced in a study of shared clonotypes between healthy human individuals (dated by TCRdb to about 2020). Libraries were constructed by the immunoSEQ multiplex PCR assay. TCRdb stores this immuneACCESS table with in-frame sequences only. Part of the clones is absent; in the studies checked, under half of the shortfall reflects unresolved V genes, and no reason is known for the rest. The sample records some 2 million clones, approximately 94% of which are singletons. Together, the top ten hold 1% to 1.3% of the sample. CD8 naive samples were obtained by positive selection for CCR7 among CD45RO-negative cells, yielding a CD45RA+CCR7+ population from which TemRA cells were excluded. Source material: naive CD8+ T cells sorted from blood. Taken with the paper, the label for cell subset or site translates to: CD45RA+CCR7+. The receptors here all came from a man aged 18 to 35 in good health.

This clone appeared once. The chain employs TRBV30 and TRBJ1-2, with 9 nucleotides matching TRBD1. The germline V gene has CDR1 GTSNPN and CDR2 SVGIG (reference sequence). The CDR3 totals 12 residues. Trimming removed 3 bases from V and 7 bases from J; junction bases left unmatched: 3. CDR3 nucleotides: TGTGCCTGGAGCGAGACAGGGGGTGGCTACACCTTC. Encoded protein: CAWSETGGGYTF.

The CDR3 here is CAWVGPSPSYNEQFF. The CDR3 bases are TGTGCCTGGGTGGGCCCGAGCCCCTCCTACAATGAGCAGTTCTTC. This chain joins TRBV30 and TRBJ2-1; no firm D call. This CDR3 has 15 amino acids. V lost 5 bases to trimming and J lost 0 bases, with 14 bases between them. CDR1 and CDR2 (germline): GTSNPN, SVGIG (reference sequence).

This sequence joins TRBV11-2 and TRBJ1-1; D call uncertain. Per the germline V gene, CDR1 is SGHAT and CDR2 is FQNNGV. This CDR3 region has 13 residues. With 2 bases removed from V and 1 base from J, the gap between germline ends came to 5 bases. CDR3: CASSLSRNTEAFF. CDR3 nucleotide sequence: TGTGCCAGCAGCTTATCCAGGAACACTGAAGCTTTCTTT.

This clone was seen just once. The chain has TRBV10-3 and TRBJ2-1; D gene uncertain. The CDR3 loop spans 12 amino acids. Trimming took off 5 bases at V and 6 bases at J, with 8 bases between the two ends. Germline V gene data show CDR1 as ENHRY and CDR2 as SYGVKD. The DNA of the CDR3 is TGTGCCATCAGTCCCCTAGGCAATGAGCAGTTCTTC. Protein sequence: CAISPLGNEQFF.

This sequence joins TRBV27 and TRBJ2-3; the D gene is possibly TRBD2 (5 bases). Per the germline V gene, CDR1 is MNHEY and CDR2 is SMNVEV (reference sequence). Trimming removed 5 bases at V and 0 bases at J, with 12 bases between. The CDR3 has 15 residues. DNA for the CDR3: TGTGCCAGCAGTCCGACTAAGCGAAGCACAGATACGCAGTATTTT. Its translation: CASSPTKRSTDTQYF.

V and J are TRBV11-2 and TRBJ2-1; 8 bases are a match to TRBD1. Unmatched junction bases numbered 11, after V lost 6 bases and J lost 10 bases. Germline-derived CDR1 and CDR2 are SGHAT and FQNNGV. This CDR3 comprises 14 residues. CDR3 nucleotides: TGTGCCAGCAGATCCCCAGGGGGCTCTGGGGAGCAGTTCTTC. It yields the protein CASRSPGGSGEQFF.

The rearrangement joins TRBV5-5 to TRBJ1-4, with D possibly being TRBD1 (5 bases). The germline V gene encodes CDR1 SGHKS and CDR2 YYEKEE (reference sequence). Trimming shortened V by 0 bases and J by 3 bases, and 12 bases separated the two germline ends. The CDR3 covers 16 residues. CDR3 loop: CASSLEGRAPNEKLFF. In DNA, the CDR3 is TGTGCCAGCAGCTTGGAGGGCAGGGCTCCTAATGAAAAACTGTTTTTT.

This chain joins TRBV9 and TRBJ2-1; possible D gene TRBD1, 6 bases. CDR3 length: 15 amino acids. Germline values: CDR1 SGDLS, CDR2 YYNGEE. The V end was cut by 4 bases, the J end by 0 bases, with 11 bases between. The CDR3 loop reads CASSPEGVSYNEQFF. CDR3 nucleotides: TGTGCCAGCAGCCCCGAGGGGGTCTCCTACAATGAGCAGTTCTTC.

The chain combines TRBV7-6 with TRBJ1-2, with D unresolved. The CDR3 sequence is 17 residues long. In germline, CDR1 is SGHVS, CDR2 FNYEAQ. The V end lost 3 bases, the J end lost 7 bases, and 24 bases lay between the germline ends. The CDR3 loop reads CASSLASGGEGLSGYTF. CDR3 DNA sequence: TGTGCCAGCAGCTTGGCCTCAGGCGGTGAGGGTTTGAGTGGCTACACCTTC.

This rearrangement joins TRBV27 to TRBJ1-2; TRBD1 is a possible D gene (5 bases). In germline, CDR1 is MNHEY, CDR2 SMNVEV (reference sequence). The V and J ends lost 5 bases and 2 bases respectively, with 12 bases between them. The CDR3 totals 14 residues. Here the CDR3 reads CASSPRVGNYGYTF. The CDR3 DNA reads TGTGCCAGCAGTCCCAGGGTAGGGAACTATGGCTACACCTTC.

The chain has TRBV6-5 and TRBJ1-2, with 7 bases matching TRBD1. The CDR3 runs to 12 residues. V lost 6 bases, J lost 6 bases, and 4 bases stayed unmatched. From germline, CDR1 is MNHEY and CDR2 SVGAGI. As DNA, the CDR3 is TGTGCCAGCAGAGAGACAGGGAATGGCTACACCTTC. It encodes CASRETGNGYTF.

The chain is built from TRBV7-9 and TRBJ2-7; TRBD2 matches at 7 bases. Losses at the gene ends were 5 bases for V and 6 bases for J; bases not matched to a gene: 13. The CDR3 length is 15 residues. Germline values: CDR1 SEHNR, CDR2 FQNEAQ (reference sequence). The CDR3 DNA sequence: TGTGCCAGCAGCGAACCCGGGTCAGCGGGAACCGAGCAGTACTTC. The encoded protein is CASSEPGSAGTEQYF.

The chain links TRBV15 to TRBJ2-7, with a possible D match to TRBD1 (6 bases). There are 13 residues in the CDR3. CDR1 and CDR2 from the germline V gene are LNHNV and YYDKDF (reference sequence). Deletions cut 6 bases from V and 3 bases from J, with 12 bases between. DNA for the CDR3: TGTGCCACCAGTACAGGGTTGGGCTACGAGCAGTACTTC. Translation: CATSTGLGYEQYF.

The chain has TRBV4-1 and TRBJ1-5, with D perhaps matching TRBD1 (6 bases). The CDR3 runs to 14 residues. The germline V gene encodes CDR1 MGHRA and CDR2 YSYEKL. The V end lost 0 bases, the J end lost 6 bases, and 9 bases lay between the germline ends. CDR3 DNA: TGCGCCAGCAGCCAAGATATGGGGGCTCAGCCCCAGCATTTT. Translating it yields CASSQDMGAQPQHF.

The chain links TRBV19 to TRBJ2-6, with no clear D. Germline values: CDR1 LNHDA, CDR2 SQIVND (reference sequence). The V end was cut by 9 bases, the J end by 0 bases, with 24 bases between. The CDR3 is 19 residues long. The DNA for the CDR3 is TGTGCCAGCGCCGGGCCCTCCAGTACCCATTCCTCTGGGGCCAACGTCCTGACTTTC. It yields the protein CASAGPSSTHSSGANVLTF.

The DNA of the CDR3 is TGTGCCAGCAGCTTGGGGATATCTGGGGCCAACGTCCTGACTTTC. Amino acids: CASSLGISGANVLTF. This chain uses TRBV5-4 with TRBJ2-6; D ambiguous. Trimming cost V 0 bases and J 1 base, with 5 bases left between them. CDR1 is SGHNT, CDR2 YYREEE, per germline (reference sequence). CDR3 size: 15 residues.